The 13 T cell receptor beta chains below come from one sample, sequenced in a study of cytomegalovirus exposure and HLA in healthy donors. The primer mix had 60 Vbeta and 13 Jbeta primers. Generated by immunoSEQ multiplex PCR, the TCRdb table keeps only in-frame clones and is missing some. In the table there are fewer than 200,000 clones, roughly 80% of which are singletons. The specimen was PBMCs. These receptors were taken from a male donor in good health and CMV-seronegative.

In DNA, the CDR3 is TGTGCCAGCAGCTCCAACAGGGCTGGGGGCTACACCTTC. Translating it yields CASSSNRAGGYTF. The chain has TRBV5-4 and TRBJ1-2, with D possibly matching TRBD1 (6 bases). The germline gives CDR1 SGHNT, CDR2 YYREEE (reference sequence). V was shortened by 3 bases and J by 8 bases, with 14 bases between the two germline ends. This CDR3 region has 13 residues.

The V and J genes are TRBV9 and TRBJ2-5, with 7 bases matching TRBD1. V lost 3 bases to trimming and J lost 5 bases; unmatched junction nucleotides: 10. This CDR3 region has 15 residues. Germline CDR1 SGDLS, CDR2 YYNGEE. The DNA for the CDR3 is TGTGCCAGCAGCGGTGAAGGGGGCATGGGGGAGACCCAGTACTTC. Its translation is CASSGEGGMGETQYF.

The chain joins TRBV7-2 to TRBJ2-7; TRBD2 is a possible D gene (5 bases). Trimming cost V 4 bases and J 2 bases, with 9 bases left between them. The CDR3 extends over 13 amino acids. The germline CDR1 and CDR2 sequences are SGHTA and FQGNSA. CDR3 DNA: TGTGCCAGCAGCTCGAGGAGGACCTACGAGCAGTACTTC. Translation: CASSSRRTYEQYF.

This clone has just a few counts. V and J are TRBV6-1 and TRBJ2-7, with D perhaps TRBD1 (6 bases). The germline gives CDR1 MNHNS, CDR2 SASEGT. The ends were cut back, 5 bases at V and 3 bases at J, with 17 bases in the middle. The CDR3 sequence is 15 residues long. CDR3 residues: CASSQTGTLGYEQYF. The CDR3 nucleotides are TGTGCCAGCAGTCAGACCGGGACACTCGGCTACGAGCAGTACTTC.

In nucleotides, the CDR3 is TGTGCCTGGAGCAAAACACCGGGACTAGCGGTCTCTTACAGCTCCTACAATGAGCAGTTCTTC. It yields the protein CAWSKTPGLAVSYSSYNEQFF. The chain recombines TRBV30 with TRBJ2-1; TRBD2 aligns across 11 bases. The J segment lost 0 bases and the V segment lost 3 bases, leaving 19 bases of the junction unmatched. Germline V gene lookup returns CDR1 GTSNPN and CDR2 SVGIG (reference sequence). This CDR3 is 21 amino acids long.

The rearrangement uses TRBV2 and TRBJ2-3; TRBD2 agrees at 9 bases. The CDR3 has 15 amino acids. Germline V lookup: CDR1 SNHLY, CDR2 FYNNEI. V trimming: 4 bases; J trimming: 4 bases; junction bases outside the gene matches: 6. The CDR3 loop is CASSALSGGADTQYF. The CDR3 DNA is TGTGCCAGCAGTGCTCTTAGCGGGGGTGCAGATACGCAGTATTTT. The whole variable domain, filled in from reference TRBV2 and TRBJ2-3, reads EPEVTQTPSHQVTQMGQEVILRCVPISNHLYFYWYRQILGQKVEFLVSFYNNEISEKSEIFDDQFSVERPDGSNFTLKIRSTKLEDSAMYFCASSALSGGADTQYFGPGTRLTVL.

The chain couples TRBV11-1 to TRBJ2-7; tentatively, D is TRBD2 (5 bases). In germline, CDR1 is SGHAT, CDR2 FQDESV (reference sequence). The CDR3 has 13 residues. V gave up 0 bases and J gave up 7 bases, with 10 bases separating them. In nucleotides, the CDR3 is TGTGCCAGCAGCTTAGCGGAGGCAATAGAGCAGTACTTC. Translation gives CASSLAEAIEQYF.

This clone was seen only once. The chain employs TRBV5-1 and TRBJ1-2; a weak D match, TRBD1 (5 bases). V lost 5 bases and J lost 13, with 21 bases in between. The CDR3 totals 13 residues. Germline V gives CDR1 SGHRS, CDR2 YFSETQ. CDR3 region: CASSRGTSGSSTF. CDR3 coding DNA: TGCGCCAGCAGTCGGGGGACTTCGGGGAGCAGCACCTTC.

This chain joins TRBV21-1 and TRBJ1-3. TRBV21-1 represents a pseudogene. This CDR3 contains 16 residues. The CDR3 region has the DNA TGTGCCAGCAGCAAAGCGGCGGGGGAACCTGGAAACACCATATATTTT. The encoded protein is CASSKAAGEPGNTIYF.

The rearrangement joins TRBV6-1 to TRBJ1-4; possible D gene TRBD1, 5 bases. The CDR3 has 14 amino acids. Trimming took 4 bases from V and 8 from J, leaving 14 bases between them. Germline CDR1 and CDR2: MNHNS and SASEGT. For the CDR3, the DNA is TGTGCCAGCAGTGTGTATCAGGGTTTGGAAAAACTGTTTTTT. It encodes CASSVYQGLEKLFF.

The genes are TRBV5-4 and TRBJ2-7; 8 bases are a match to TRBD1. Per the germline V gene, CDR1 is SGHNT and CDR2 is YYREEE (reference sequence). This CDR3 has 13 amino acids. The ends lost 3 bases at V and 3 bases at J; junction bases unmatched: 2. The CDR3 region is CASSYGQGYEQYF. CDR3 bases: TGTGCCAGCAGCTACGGACAGGGCTACGAGCAGTACTTC.

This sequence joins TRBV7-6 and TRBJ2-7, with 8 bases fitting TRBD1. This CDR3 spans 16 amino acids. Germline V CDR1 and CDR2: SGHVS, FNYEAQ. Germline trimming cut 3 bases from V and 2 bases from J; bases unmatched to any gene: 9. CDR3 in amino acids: CASSLPAGTGTYEQYF. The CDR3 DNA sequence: TGTGCCAGCAGCTTGCCCGCCGGGACAGGAACCTACGAGCAGTACTTC. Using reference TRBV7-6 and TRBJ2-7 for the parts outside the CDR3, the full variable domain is GAGVSQSPRYKVTKRGQDVALRCDPISGHVSLYWYRQALGQGPEFLTYFNYEAQQDKSGLPNDRFSAERPEGSISTLTIQRTEQRDSAMYRCASSLPAGTGTYEQYFGPGTRLTVT.

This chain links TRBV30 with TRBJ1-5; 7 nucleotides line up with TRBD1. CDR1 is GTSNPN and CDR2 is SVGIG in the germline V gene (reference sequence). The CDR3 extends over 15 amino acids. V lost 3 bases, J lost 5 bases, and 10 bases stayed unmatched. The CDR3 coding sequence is TGTGCCTGGAGAGCCCCCGACAGGGACCATCAGCCCCAGCATTTT. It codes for CAWRAPDRDHQPQHF.